This T cell receptor beta chain was identified in a study of CD8 T cells in Susac syndrome. Concerning this clonotype itself: Its specificity is not known.

Random hexamers primed reverse transcription of about 0.45 to 1 ug RNA. Across 54 Vbeta and 13 Jbeta, TCR beta CDR3 was amplified with immunoSEQ multiplex PCR. TCRdb re-called the immunoSEQ multiplex PCR reads with MiXCR, one entry per CDR3 protein. This table holds roughly 170,000 distinct CDR3 sequences, under 95% found once. The V and J ends lost 10 bases and 3 bases respectively, with 12 bases between them. This CDR3 region has 12 residues. Germline CDR1 MNHEY, CDR2 SMNVEV (reference sequence). Study-level points and caveats: The study admitted that it had a relatively small number of individuals in its TCR sequencing and HLA analysis.

TEMRA cells were FACS-enriched, while CD8+ and CD4+ T cells were negatively isolated. The sample comprised CD4+ T cells from PBMCs. The rearrangement uses TRBV27 and TRBJ2-5; D is possibly TRBD2 (5 bases). The sequence derives from a human donor with multiple sclerosis. The CDR3 is CATRGSKETQYF. CDR3 nucleotide sequence: TGTGCCACCCGAGGGAGTAAAGAGACCCAGTACTTC.